This section outlines one TCR beta chain sequence together with its context. This sample is drawn from a study of blood T cell repertoires in COVID-19. The V gene's germline CDR1 is LGHNA and CDR2 YSLEER. CDR3 length equals 14 residues. V shed 4 bases, J shed 5 bases, and the junction held 4 bases outside the gene matches. Profiling relied on immunoSEQ multiplex PCR, and the TCRdb table lists in-frame clones only, not all of them. The sample has roughly 300,000 clones, roughly 90% seen once. The receptor was isolated from a man aged 18 to 35 with active or convalescent COVID-19. What was sequenced was peripheral blood. The chain uses TRBV4-3 and TRBJ2-2; TRBD1 matches at 7 bases. CDR3 residues: CASSRGQITGELFF. CDR3 nucleotides: TGCGCCAGCAGCCGGGGACAGATAACCGGGGAGCTGTTTTTT.